The clone carrying this TCR beta chain came up many times. Germline V CDR1 and CDR2: SEHNR, FQNEAQ (reference sequence). Between the trimmed V and J ends, which lost 2 bases and 0 bases, there was a span of 8 bases. The length of the CDR3 is 15 residues. The record originates from a study of patients and donors after allogeneic stem cell transplantation. TCRdb called the RT-PCR reads again in MiXCR, with one record for every CDR3 protein. Among about 28,000 distinct CDR3 sequences listed, approximately 6.2% were seen once. The sequenced material came from blood, either unsorted or a sorted T cell fraction (not recorded which). This TCR derives from a human donor who was either an allogeneic HSCT recipient or a stem cell or donor lymphocyte infusion donor (not recorded which). It is not recorded whose cells these are; they may come from a transplant donor. V usage is TRBV7-9 and J usage is TRBJ1-3; D is unresolved. The CDR3: CASSLFSYSGNTIYF. The DNA of the CDR3 is TGTGCCAGCAGCTTATTTAGCTACTCTGGAAACACCATATATTTT. The full variable domain, its missing parts supplied by reference TRBV7-9 and TRBJ1-3, is DTGVSQNPRHKITKRGQNVTFRCDPISEHNRLYWYRQTLGQGPEFLTYFQNEAQLEKSRLLSDRFSAERPKGSFSTLEIQRTEQGDSAMYLCASSLFSYSGNTIYFGEGSWLTVV.